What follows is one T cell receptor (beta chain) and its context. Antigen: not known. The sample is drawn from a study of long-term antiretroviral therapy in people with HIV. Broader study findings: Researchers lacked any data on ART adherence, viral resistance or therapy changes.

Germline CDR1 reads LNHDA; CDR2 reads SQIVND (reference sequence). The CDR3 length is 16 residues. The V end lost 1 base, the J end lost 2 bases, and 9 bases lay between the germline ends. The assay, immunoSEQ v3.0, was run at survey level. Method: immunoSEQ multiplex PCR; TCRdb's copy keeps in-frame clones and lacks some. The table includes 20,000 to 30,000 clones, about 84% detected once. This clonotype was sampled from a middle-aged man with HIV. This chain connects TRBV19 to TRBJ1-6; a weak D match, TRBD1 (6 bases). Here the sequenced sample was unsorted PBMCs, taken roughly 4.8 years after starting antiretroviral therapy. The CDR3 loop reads CASSIGGQAYNSPLHF. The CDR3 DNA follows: TGTGCCAGTAGTATAGGGGGACAAGCCTATAATTCACCCCTCCACTTT.